This T cell receptor (beta chain) was sequenced in a study of blood T cell repertoires in COVID-19. Participant ages covered about 18 to 95 years across about two dozen US areas. Sequencing used immunoSEQ multiplex PCR; TCRdb keeps in-frame clones, though not all of them. In the table there are 200,000 to 250,000 clones, 87% of which are singletons. The germline CDR1 and CDR2 sequences are SEHNR and FQNEAQ (reference sequence). CDR3 length equals 13 residues. After removal of 5 bases from V and 6 bases from J, the junction contained 6 bases not matched to a gene. The genes are TRBV7-9 and TRBJ2-7; TRBD2 agrees at 8 bases. This clonotype originated in a woman in her 30s with acute COVID-19. The sequenced material came from PBMCs or T cells enriched from blood (not recorded which). CDR3 region: CASSPPTSAEQYF. The CDR3 DNA reads TGTGCCAGCAGCCCCCCGACTAGCGCCGAGCAGTACTTC.